The rows below give T cell receptor beta chains drawn from one sample of a study of CD8 T cells in Susac syndrome. In TCRdb, the immunoSEQ multiplex PCR reads were re-called with MiXCR into one record per CDR3 protein. This table has around 25,000 distinct CDR3 sequences, 80% to 95% appearing once. The sample consisted of CD8+ T cells from PBMCs. All receptors derive from a human donor with Susac syndrome. Each CDR3 is given with its conserved first and last residue. The D gene is left open where the match is weak. Rows may omit the clone size; those that give it use once, few, many or a size class.

v_gene: TRBV7-9; j_gene: TRBJ2-2; len: 17; abundance: .; d_gene: .; CDR3nt: TGTGCCAGCAGCTTAGTAGGTTTGGGGCCGAACACCGGGGAGCTGTTTTTT; CDR3aa: CASSLVGLGPNTGELFF
v_gene: TRBV14; j_gene: TRBJ1-1; len: 14; abundance: .; d_gene: TRBD1; CDR3nt: TGTGCCAGCAGCTTTCGGACAGGGAACACTGAAGCTTTCTTT; CDR3aa: CASSFRTGNTEAFF
v_gene: TRBV4-2; j_gene: TRBJ2-1; len: 17; abundance: .; d_gene: .; CDR3nt: TGTGCCAGCAGCCAAGCGGCTCTTAGCCTAGAGGGCAATGAGCAGTTCTTC; CDR3aa: CASSQAALSLEGNEQFF
v_gene: TRBV6-6; j_gene: TRBJ1-1; len: 12; abundance: few; d_gene: .; CDR3nt: TGTGCCAGCAGTTTCGGCCGCACTGAAGCTTTCTTT; CDR3aa: CASSFGRTEAFF
v_gene: TRBV3-1; j_gene: TRBJ1-3; len: 12; abundance: .; d_gene: .; CDR3nt: TGTGCCAGCAGCCAAGAACGAGACACCATATATTTT; CDR3aa: CASSQERDTIYF
v_gene: TRBV27; j_gene: TRBJ2-7; len: 17; abundance: once; d_gene: .; CDR3nt: TGTGCCAGCAGTCTAACCCTCCGGGACGGGAGCTCCTACGAGCAGTACTTC; CDR3aa: CASSLTLRDGSSYEQYF
v_gene: TRBV5-6; j_gene: TRBJ1-2; len: 14; abundance: once; d_gene: TRBD1; CDR3nt: TGTGCCAGCAGCTCGACAGGGACGGGATATGGCTACACCTTC; CDR3aa: CASSSTGTGYGYTF
v_gene: TRBV7-9; j_gene: TRBJ1-2; len: 14; abundance: .; d_gene: .; CDR3nt: TGTGCCAGCAGCTTAGGGTCCACTAGCTATGGCTACACCTTC; CDR3aa: CASSLGSTSYGYTF
v_gene: TRBV28; j_gene: TRBJ2-2; len: 17; abundance: .; d_gene: .; CDR3nt: TGTGCCAGCAGTCTTGCGGAAGCGGACTGGGACACCGGGGAGCTGTTTTTT; CDR3aa: CASSLAEADWDTGELFF
v_gene: TRBV6-5; j_gene: TRBJ2-3; len: 17; abundance: .; d_gene: TRBD2; CDR3nt: TGTGCCAGCAGTTATAGACTAGCGGGGGGCTCCACAGATACGCAGTATTTT; CDR3aa: CASSYRLAGGSTDTQYF
v_gene: TRBV2; j_gene: TRBJ2-7; len: 13; abundance: .; d_gene: .; CDR3nt: TGTGCCAGCATCCCCTTCGGCTCCTACGAGCAGTACTTC; CDR3aa: CASIPFGSYEQYF
v_gene: TRBV9; j_gene: TRBJ1-1; len: 12; abundance: .; d_gene: .; CDR3nt: TGTGCCAGCAGCGTACCACAGGGTGAAGCTTTCTTT; CDR3aa: CASSVPQGEAFF
v_gene: TRBV6-6; j_gene: TRBJ1-1; len: 10; abundance: .; d_gene: .; CDR3nt: TGTGCCAGCAGCTACACTGAAGCTTTCTTT; CDR3aa: CASSYTEAFF
v_gene: TRBV15; j_gene: TRBJ1-2; len: 13; abundance: .; d_gene: .; CDR3nt: TGTGCCACCAGCAGAGATCCACGGTTTGGCTACACCTTC; CDR3aa: CATSRDPRFGYTF
v_gene: TRBV7-9; j_gene: TRBJ1-2; len: 13; abundance: .; d_gene: .; CDR3nt: TGTGCCAGCACCTCGGAGGGATACTATGGCTACACCTTC; CDR3aa: CASTSEGYYGYTF
v_gene: TRBV3-1; j_gene: TRBJ2-7; len: 13; abundance: .; d_gene: TRBD2; CDR3nt: TGTGCCAGCAGCCAAGACGGGGGGGTTGAGCAGTACTTC; CDR3aa: CASSQDGGVEQYF
v_gene: TRBV29-1; j_gene: TRBJ1-1; len: 11; abundance: .; d_gene: .; CDR3nt: TGCAGCGTTGTAGGGAACACTGAAGCTTTCTTT; CDR3aa: CSVVGNTEAFF
v_gene: TRBV27; j_gene: TRBJ1-6; len: 14; abundance: .; d_gene: .; CDR3nt: TGTGCCAGCAGTTTGCTCAACCTAAATTCACCCCTCCACTTT; CDR3aa: CASSLLNLNSPLHF
v_gene: TRBV7-9; j_gene: TRBJ1-4; len: 15; abundance: once; d_gene: .; CDR3nt: TGTGCCAGCAGCTTAGAACCCGTGGCTAATGAAAAACTGTTTTTT; CDR3aa: CASSLEPVANEKLFF
v_gene: TRBV7-9; j_gene: TRBJ2-7; len: 13; abundance: .; d_gene: .; CDR3nt: TGTGCCAGCAGCTTAGGCCGTCCTTACGAGCAGTACTTC; CDR3aa: CASSLGRPYEQYF
v_gene: TRBV20-1; j_gene: TRBJ2-3; len: 12; abundance: .; d_gene: .; CDR3nt: TGCAGTGCCACGGAATCCACAGATACGCAGTATTTT; CDR3aa: CSATESTDTQYF
v_gene: TRBV18; j_gene: TRBJ2-1; len: 16; abundance: .; d_gene: TRBD2; CDR3nt: TGTGCCAGCTCACCGAGGCAGCGGGGGCCAAACAATGAGCAGTTCTTC; CDR3aa: CASSPRQRGPNNEQFF
v_gene: TRBV28; j_gene: TRBJ2-7; len: 13; abundance: .; d_gene: .; CDR3nt: TGTGCCAGCAGTTTACGACAGGACTACGAGCAGTACTTC; CDR3aa: CASSLRQDYEQYF
v_gene: TRBV9; j_gene: TRBJ2-1; len: 17; abundance: .; d_gene: .; CDR3nt: TGTGCCAGCAGCACCGTTATCTCGGGACTCCTCGGGGGCGAGCAGTTCTTC; CDR3aa: CASSTVISGLLGGEQFF
v_gene: TRBV2; j_gene: TRBJ2-3; len: 15; abundance: .; d_gene: TRBD2; CDR3nt: TGTGCCAGCAGCAGGAGCGGGGGGGCAGAAAGTACGCAGTATTTT; CDR3aa: CASSRSGGAESTQYF
v_gene: TRBV20-1; j_gene: TRBJ1-6; len: 15; abundance: .; d_gene: .; CDR3nt: TGCAGTGCTAGAGATTGGGCGGATTACAATTCACCCCTCCACTTT; CDR3aa: CSARDWADYNSPLHF
v_gene: TRBV5-4; j_gene: TRBJ2-7; len: 13; abundance: few; d_gene: TRBD1; CDR3nt: TGTGCCAGCAGCGCGGACAGGGGGCTCGAGCAGTACTTC; CDR3aa: CASSADRGLEQYF
v_gene: TRBV2; j_gene: TRBJ2-1; len: 18; abundance: .; d_gene: .; CDR3nt: TGTGCCCGGGGATGGGTTCCTGGAGCTGCCGGTAACTACAATGAGCAGTTCTTC; CDR3aa: CARGWVPGAAGNYNEQFF
v_gene: TRBV27; j_gene: TRBJ1-1; len: 15; abundance: .; d_gene: .; CDR3nt: TGTGCCAGCAGTCCCCGGGACGGTTGGAACACTGAAGCTTTCTTT; CDR3aa: CASSPRDGWNTEAFF
v_gene: TRBV11-2; j_gene: TRBJ2-5; len: 15; abundance: .; d_gene: TRBD2; CDR3nt: TGTGCCAGCACCGAGCGGGGGGGCTCTTCCGAGACCCAGTACTTC; CDR3aa: CASTERGGSSETQYF
v_gene: TRBV4-3; j_gene: TRBJ1-2; len: 15; abundance: .; d_gene: .; CDR3nt: TGCGCCAGCAGCCAAGAAGTCACAGGGTCTTATGGCTACACCTTC; CDR3aa: CASSQEVTGSYGYTF
v_gene: TRBV6-5; j_gene: TRBJ2-1; len: 15; abundance: .; d_gene: .; CDR3nt: TGTGCCAGCAGTTATGCGCTTATCTCCTACAATGAGCAGTTCTTC; CDR3aa: CASSYALISYNEQFF
v_gene: TRBV28; j_gene: TRBJ1-1; len: 13; abundance: .; d_gene: .; CDR3nt: TGTGCCAGCAGTTTTCTAATATTGGAGGAAGCTTTCTTT; CDR3aa: CASSFLILEEAFF
v_gene: TRBV3-1; j_gene: TRBJ1-2; len: 15; abundance: few; d_gene: TRBD1; CDR3nt: TGTGCCAGCAGCCACCCAAGGACAGGGGGTTTTGGCTACACCTTC; CDR3aa: CASSHPRTGGFGYTF
v_gene: TRBV7-9; j_gene: TRBJ1-2; len: 14; abundance: .; d_gene: TRBD1; CDR3nt: TGTGCCAGCAGCTCGACAGGGGGGGACTATGGCTACACCTTC; CDR3aa: CASSSTGGDYGYTF
v_gene: TRBV30; j_gene: TRBJ1-5; len: 16; abundance: .; d_gene: TRBD1; CDR3nt: TGTGCCTGGAGTACCGGACAGGTGTATAGCAATCAGCCCCAGCATTTT; CDR3aa: CAWSTGQVYSNQPQHF
v_gene: TRBV7-9; j_gene: TRBJ2-1; len: 14; abundance: .; d_gene: TRBD1; CDR3nt: TGTGCCAGCAGCCCTCCGGGACAGTCAAATGAGCAGTTCTTC; CDR3aa: CASSPPGQSNEQFF
v_gene: TRBV29-1; j_gene: TRBJ2-7; len: 13; abundance: few; d_gene: .; CDR3nt: TGCAGCGTCTGGGGGGCCGGTTCCTACGAGCAGTACTTC; CDR3aa: CSVWGAGSYEQYF
v_gene: TRBV27; j_gene: TRBJ1-5; len: 12; abundance: .; d_gene: .; CDR3nt: TGTGCCAGCGGGTTTGGTGCTCAGCCCCAGCATTTT; CDR3aa: CASGFGAQPQHF
v_gene: TRBV20-1; j_gene: TRBJ2-2; len: 15; abundance: .; d_gene: .; CDR3nt: TGCAGTGCTAAGACAACTTGGTGGGAGACCGGGGAGCTGTTTTTT; CDR3aa: CSAKTTWWETGELFF
v_gene: TRBV29-1; j_gene: TRBJ1-1; len: 12; abundance: .; d_gene: .; CDR3nt: TGCAGCGTTGTAGACATAAACACTGAAGCTTTCTTT; CDR3aa: CSVVDINTEAFF
v_gene: TRBV6-1; j_gene: TRBJ1-1; len: 13; abundance: few; d_gene: .; CDR3nt: TGTGCCAGCAGTACCGGGCCTCGCACTGAAGCTTTCTTT; CDR3aa: CASSTGPRTEAFF
v_gene: TRBV6-2/TRBV6-3; j_gene: TRBJ1-2; len: 16; abundance: .; d_gene: .; CDR3nt: TGTGCCAGCAGTTACTCCCCGGACGACTCTAACTATGGCTACACCTTC; CDR3aa: CASSYSPDDSNYGYTF
v_gene: TRBV7-9; j_gene: TRBJ2-7; len: 15; abundance: .; d_gene: TRBD2; CDR3nt: TGTGCCAGCAGTTCGGGACTAGCGGGCCCCTACGAGCAGTACTTC; CDR3aa: CASSSGLAGPYEQYF
v_gene: TRBV9; j_gene: TRBJ2-7; len: 14; abundance: .; d_gene: .; CDR3nt: TGTGCCAGCAGCGTAGGCAAGGATAGCTACGAGCAGTACTTC; CDR3aa: CASSVGKDSYEQYF
v_gene: TRBV15; j_gene: TRBJ2-5; len: 15; abundance: .; d_gene: .; CDR3nt: TGTGCCACCAGCAGAGGTGGGGAAGGGCAAGAGACCCAGTACTTC; CDR3aa: CATSRGGEGQETQYF
v_gene: TRBV28; j_gene: TRBJ2-3; len: 16; abundance: .; d_gene: TRBD1; CDR3nt: TGTGCCAGCAGTTTAGTGGCAGGGGGTACCACAGATACGCAGTATTTT; CDR3aa: CASSLVAGGTTDTQYF
v_gene: TRBV27; j_gene: TRBJ1-2; len: 16; abundance: .; d_gene: .; CDR3nt: TGTGCCAGCGCATCGATTCAGACAGCAGCTAACTATGGCTACACCTTC; CDR3aa: CASASIQTAANYGYTF
v_gene: TRBV13; j_gene: TRBJ1-2; len: 13; abundance: .; d_gene: TRBD1; CDR3nt: TGTGCCAGCAGCGGGGAGGGGGCGTGGGGCTACACCTTC; CDR3aa: CASSGEGAWGYTF
v_gene: TRBV11-2; j_gene: TRBJ2-7; len: 13; abundance: .; d_gene: .; CDR3nt: TGTGCCAGCAGCTTAGGCTACCAGCCCCAGCAGTACTTC; CDR3aa: CASSLGYQPQQYF
v_gene: TRBV4-2; j_gene: TRBJ2-3; len: 12; abundance: once; d_gene: .; CDR3nt: TGTGCCAGCAGCCAAGAAACAGATACGCAGTATTTT; CDR3aa: CASSQETDTQYF
v_gene: TRBV5-1; j_gene: TRBJ1-1; len: 12; abundance: .; d_gene: .; CDR3nt: TGCGCCAGCAGCTTCACGAACACTGAAGCTTTCTTT; CDR3aa: CASSFTNTEAFF
v_gene: TRBV7-9; j_gene: TRBJ2-1; len: 13; abundance: .; d_gene: .; CDR3nt: TGTGCCAGCAGCTTAACAACCTACAATGAGCAGTTCTTC; CDR3aa: CASSLTTYNEQFF